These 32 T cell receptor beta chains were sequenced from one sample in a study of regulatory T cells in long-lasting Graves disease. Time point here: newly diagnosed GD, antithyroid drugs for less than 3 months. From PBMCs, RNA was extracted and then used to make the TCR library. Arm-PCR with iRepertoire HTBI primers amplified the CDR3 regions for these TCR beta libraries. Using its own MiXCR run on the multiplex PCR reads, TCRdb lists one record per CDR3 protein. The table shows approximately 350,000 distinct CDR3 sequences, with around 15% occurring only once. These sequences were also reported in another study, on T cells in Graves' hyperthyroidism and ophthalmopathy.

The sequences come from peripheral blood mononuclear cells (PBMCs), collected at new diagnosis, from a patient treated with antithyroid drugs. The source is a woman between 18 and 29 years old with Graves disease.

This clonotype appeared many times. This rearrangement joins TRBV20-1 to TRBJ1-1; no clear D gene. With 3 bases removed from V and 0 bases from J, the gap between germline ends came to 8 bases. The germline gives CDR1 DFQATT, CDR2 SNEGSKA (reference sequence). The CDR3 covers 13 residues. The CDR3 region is CSASGEMNTEAFF. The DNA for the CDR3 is TGCAGTGCTAGTGGGGAGATGAACACTGAAGCTTTCTTT.

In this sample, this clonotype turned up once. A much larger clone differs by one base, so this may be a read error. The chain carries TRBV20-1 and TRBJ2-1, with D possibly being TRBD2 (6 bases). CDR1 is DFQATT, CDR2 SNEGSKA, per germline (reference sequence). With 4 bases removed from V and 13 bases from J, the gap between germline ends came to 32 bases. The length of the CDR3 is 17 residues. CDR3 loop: CSANSLASDSYQETQFF. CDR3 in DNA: TGCAGTGCTAACTCCCTAGCGTCAGACTCGTACCAAGAGACCCAGTTCTTC.

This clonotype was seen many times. The CDR3 loop is CASSIGMGDSEQFF. CDR3 bases: TGTGCCAGTAGTATTGGTATGGGAGATAGTGAGCAGTTCTTC. The chain recombines TRBV19 with TRBJ2-1, with D possibly TRBD2 on 5 matching bases. V was trimmed by 3 bases and J by 9 bases, leaving 15 bases between them. This CDR3 comprises 14 residues. Germline lookup yields CDR1 LNHDA and CDR2 SQIVND (reference sequence).

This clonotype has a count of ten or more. CDR3 region: CAWSGGGPEAFF. DNA of the CDR3: TGTGCCTGGAGTGGAGGGGGACCCGAAGCTTTCTTT. V usage is TRBV30 and J usage is TRBJ1-1; possibly TRBD1 for D (6 bases). The CDR3 loop spans 12 amino acids. Trimming took 1 base from V and 8 from J, leaving 11 bases between them. Germline V lookup: CDR1 GTSNPN, CDR2 SVGIG (reference sequence).

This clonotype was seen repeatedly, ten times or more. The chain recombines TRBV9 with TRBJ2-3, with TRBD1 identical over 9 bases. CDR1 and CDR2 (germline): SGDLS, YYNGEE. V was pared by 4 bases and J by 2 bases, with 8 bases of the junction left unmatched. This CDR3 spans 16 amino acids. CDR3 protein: CASSPRDRAITDTQYF. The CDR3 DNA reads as TGTGCCAGCAGCCCGAGGGACAGGGCTATCACAGATACGCAGTATTTT.

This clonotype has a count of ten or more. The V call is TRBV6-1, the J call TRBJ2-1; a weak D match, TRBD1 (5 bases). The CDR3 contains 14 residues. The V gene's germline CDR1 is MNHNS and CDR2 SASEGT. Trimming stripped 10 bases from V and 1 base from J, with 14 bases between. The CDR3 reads CAIKTEPSYNEQFF. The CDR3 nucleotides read TGTGCCATCAAGACAGAACCATCCTACAATGAGCAGTTCTTC.

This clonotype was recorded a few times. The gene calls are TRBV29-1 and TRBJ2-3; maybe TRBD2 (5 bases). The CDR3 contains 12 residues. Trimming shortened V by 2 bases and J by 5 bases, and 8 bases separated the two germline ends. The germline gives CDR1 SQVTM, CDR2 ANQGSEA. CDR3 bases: TGCAGCGTTGAACGGGGAATAGATACGCAGTATTTT. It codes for CSVERGIDTQYF.

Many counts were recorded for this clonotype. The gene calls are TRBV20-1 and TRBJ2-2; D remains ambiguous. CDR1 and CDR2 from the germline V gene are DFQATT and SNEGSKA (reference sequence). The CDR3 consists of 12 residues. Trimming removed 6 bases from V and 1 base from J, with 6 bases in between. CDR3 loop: CSARKNTGELFF. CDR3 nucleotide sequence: TGCAGTGCAAGAAAGAACACCGGGGAGCTGTTTTTT.

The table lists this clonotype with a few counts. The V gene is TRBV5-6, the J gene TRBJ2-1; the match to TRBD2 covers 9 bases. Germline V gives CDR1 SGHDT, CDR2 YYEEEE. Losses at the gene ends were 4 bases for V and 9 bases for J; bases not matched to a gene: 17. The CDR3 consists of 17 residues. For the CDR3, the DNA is TGTGCCAGCAGCACAAACTACGGCGGGGGGGGTCTTCGTGAGCAGTTCTTC. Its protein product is CASSTNYGGGGLREQFF.

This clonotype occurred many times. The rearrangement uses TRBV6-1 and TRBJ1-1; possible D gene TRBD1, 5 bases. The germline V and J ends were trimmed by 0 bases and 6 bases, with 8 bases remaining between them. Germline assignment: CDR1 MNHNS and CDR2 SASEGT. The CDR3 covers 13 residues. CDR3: CASSEAGGAEAFF. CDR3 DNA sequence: TGTGCCAGCAGTGAAGCCGGGGGGGCTGAAGCTTTCTTT.

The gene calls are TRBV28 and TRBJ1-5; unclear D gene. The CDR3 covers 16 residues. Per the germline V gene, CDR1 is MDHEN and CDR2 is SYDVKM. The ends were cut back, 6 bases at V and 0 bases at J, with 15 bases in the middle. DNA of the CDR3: TGTGCCAGCAGCCCCGTCAGGTCCATTAGCAATCAGCCCCAGCATTTT. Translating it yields CASSPVRSISNQPQHF.

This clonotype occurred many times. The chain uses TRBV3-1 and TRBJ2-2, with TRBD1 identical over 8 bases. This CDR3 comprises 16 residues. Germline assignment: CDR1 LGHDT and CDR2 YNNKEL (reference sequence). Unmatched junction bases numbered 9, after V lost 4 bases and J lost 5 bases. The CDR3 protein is CASSRGRGRLTGELFF. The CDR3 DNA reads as TGTGCCAGCAGCCGAGGCAGGGGGCGATTGACCGGGGAGCTGTTTTTT. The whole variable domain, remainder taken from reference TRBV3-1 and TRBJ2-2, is DTAVSQTPKYLVTQMGNDKSIKCEQNLGHDTMYWYKQDSKKFLKIMFSYNNKELIINETVPNRFSPKSPDKAHLNLHINSLELGDSAVYFCASSRGRGRLTGELFFGEGSRLTVL.

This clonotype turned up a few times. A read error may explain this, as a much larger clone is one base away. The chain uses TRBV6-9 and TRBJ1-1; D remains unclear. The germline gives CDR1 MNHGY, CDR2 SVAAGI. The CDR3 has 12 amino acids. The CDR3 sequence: CASSDSVAETFF. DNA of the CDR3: TGTGCCAGCAGTGATTCGGTAGCTGAAACTTTCTTT.

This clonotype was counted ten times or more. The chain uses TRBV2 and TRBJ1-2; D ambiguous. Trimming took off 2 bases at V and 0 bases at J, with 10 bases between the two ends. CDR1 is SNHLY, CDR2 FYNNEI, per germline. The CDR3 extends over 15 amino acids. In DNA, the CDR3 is TGTGCCAGCAGTGAAACGGGAGCTCCTAACTATGGCTACACCTTC. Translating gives CASSETGAPNYGYTF.

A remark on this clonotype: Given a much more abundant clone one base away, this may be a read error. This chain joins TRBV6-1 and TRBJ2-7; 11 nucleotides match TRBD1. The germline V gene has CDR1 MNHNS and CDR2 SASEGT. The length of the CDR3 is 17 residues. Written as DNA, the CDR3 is TGTGCCGGCAGCAACGGACAGGGGGCTTGGAGCTCCTACGAGCAGTACTTC. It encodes CAGSNGQGAWSSYEQYF.

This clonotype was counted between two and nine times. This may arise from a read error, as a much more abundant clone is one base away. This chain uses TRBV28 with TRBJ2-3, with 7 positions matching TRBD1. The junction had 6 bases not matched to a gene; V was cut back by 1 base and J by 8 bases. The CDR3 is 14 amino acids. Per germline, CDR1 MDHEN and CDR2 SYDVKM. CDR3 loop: CASSLSTGPGTQYF. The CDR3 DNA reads TGTGCCAGCAGTTTATCGACAGGGCCAGGTACGCAGTATTTT.

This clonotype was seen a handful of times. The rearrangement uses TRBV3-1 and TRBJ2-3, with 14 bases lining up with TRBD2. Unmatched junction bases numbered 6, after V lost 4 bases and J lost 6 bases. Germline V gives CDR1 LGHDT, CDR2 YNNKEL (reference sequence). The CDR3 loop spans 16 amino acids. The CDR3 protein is CASSLGGLAGADTQYF. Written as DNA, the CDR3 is TGTGCCAGCAGCCTGGGGGGACTAGCGGGAGCTGATACGCAGTATTTT.

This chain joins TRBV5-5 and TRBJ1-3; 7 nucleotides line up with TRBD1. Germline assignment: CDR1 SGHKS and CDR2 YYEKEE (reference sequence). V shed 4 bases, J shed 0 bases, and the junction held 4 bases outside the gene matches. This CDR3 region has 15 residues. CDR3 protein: CASSGGQSSGNTIYF. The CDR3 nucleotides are TGTGCCAGCAGCGGGGGACAGAGCTCTGGAAACACCATATATTTT. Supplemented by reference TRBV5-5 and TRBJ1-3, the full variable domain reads DAGVTQSPTHLIKTRGQQVTLRCSPISGHKSVSWYQQVLGQGPQFIFQYYEKEERGRGNFPDRFSARQFPNYSSELNVNALLLGDSALYLCASSGGQSSGNTIYFGEGSWLTVV.

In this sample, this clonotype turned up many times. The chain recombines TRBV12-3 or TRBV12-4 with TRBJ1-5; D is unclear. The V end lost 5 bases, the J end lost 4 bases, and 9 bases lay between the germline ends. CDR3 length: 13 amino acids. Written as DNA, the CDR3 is TGTGCCAGCAGTAAAGCGGGGAATCAGCCCCAGCATTTT. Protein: CASSKAGNQPQHF.

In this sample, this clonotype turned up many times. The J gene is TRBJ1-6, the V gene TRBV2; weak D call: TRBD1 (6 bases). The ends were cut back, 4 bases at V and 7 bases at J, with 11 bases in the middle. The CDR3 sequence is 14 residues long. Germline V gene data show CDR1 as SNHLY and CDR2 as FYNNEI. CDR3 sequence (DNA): TGTGCCAGCAGTGGAGACAGGAGAAATTCACCCCTCCACTTT. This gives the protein CASSGDRRNSPLHF.

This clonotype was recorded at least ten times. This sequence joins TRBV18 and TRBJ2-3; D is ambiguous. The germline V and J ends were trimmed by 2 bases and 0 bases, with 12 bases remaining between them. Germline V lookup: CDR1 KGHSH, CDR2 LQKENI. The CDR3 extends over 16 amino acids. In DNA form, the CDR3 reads TGTGCCAGCTCACCAAGTGGGTCTCGAAGCACAGATACGCAGTATTTT. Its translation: CASSPSGSRSTDTQYF. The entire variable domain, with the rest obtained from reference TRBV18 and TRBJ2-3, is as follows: NAGVMQNPRHLVRRRGQEARLRCSPMKGHSHVYWYRQLPEEGLKFMVYLQKENIIDESGMPKERFSAEFPKEGPSILRIQQVVRGDSAAYFCASSPSGSRSTDTQYFGPGTRLTVL.

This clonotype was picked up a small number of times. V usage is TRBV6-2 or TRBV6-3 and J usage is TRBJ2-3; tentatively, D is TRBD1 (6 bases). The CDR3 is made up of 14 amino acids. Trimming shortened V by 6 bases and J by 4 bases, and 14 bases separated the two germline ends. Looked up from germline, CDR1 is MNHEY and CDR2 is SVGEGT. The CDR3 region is CASRERSGADTQYF. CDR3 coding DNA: TGTGCCAGCAGAGAAAGGTCAGGGGCAGATACGCAGTATTTT.

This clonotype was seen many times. CDR3 DNA sequence: TGTGCCAGCAGTTTATGGGCGGGAGGAAGGACAGATACGCAGTATTTT. Encoded protein: CASSLWAGGRTDTQYF. The V call is TRBV28, the J call TRBJ2-3, with 8 bases lining up with TRBD2. V shed 0 bases, J shed 3 bases, and the junction held 5 bases outside the gene matches. This CDR3 is 16 amino acids long. Germline V gives CDR1 MDHEN, CDR2 SYDVKM. The full variable domain, with the rest looked up from reference TRBV28 and TRBJ2-3, is DVKVTQSSRYLVKRTGEKVFLECVQDMDHENMFWYRQDPGLGLRLIYFSYDVKMKEKGDIPEGYSVSREKKERFSLILESASTNQTSMYLCASSLWAGGRTDTQYFGPGTRLTVL.

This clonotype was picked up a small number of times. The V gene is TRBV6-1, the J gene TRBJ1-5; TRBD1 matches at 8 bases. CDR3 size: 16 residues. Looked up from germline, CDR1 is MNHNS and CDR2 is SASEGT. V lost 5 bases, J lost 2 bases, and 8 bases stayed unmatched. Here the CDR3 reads CASSNRGSRGNQPQHF. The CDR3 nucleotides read TGTGCCAGCAGTAACAGGGGGTCTCGGGGCAATCAGCCCCAGCATTTT.

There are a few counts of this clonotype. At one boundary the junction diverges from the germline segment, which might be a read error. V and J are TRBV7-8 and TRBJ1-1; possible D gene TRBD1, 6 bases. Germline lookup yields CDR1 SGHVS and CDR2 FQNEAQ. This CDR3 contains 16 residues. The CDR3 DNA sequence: TGTGCCAGCAACTTAAGCTACGGGGGGCTTGACACTGAAGCTTTCTTT. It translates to CASNLSYGGLDTEAFF.

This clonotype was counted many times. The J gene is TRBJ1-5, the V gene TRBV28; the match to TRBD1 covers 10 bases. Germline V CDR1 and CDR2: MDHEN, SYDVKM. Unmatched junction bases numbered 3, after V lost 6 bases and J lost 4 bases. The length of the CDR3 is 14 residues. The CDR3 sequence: CASRGGQGNQPQHF. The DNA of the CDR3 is TGTGCCAGCAGGGGGGGACAGGGGAATCAGCCCCAGCATTTT.

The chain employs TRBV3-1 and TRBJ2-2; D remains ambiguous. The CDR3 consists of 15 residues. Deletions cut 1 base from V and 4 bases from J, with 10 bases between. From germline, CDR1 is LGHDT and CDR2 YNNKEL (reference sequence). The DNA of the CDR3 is TGTGCCAGCAGCCAAGGGTTGGATCCCACCGGGGAGCTGTTTTTT. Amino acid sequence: CASSQGLDPTGELFF.

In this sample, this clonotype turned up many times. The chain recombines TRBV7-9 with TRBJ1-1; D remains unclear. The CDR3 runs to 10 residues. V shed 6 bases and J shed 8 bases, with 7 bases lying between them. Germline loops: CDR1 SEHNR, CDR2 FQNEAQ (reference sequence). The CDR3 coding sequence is TGTGCCAGCAGGTTGGGGGAAGCTTTCTTT. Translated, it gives CASRLGEAFF.

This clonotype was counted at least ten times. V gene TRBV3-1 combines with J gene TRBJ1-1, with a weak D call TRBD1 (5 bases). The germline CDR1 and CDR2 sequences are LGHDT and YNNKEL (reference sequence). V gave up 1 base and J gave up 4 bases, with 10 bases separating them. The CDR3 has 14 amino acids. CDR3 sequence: CASSQGGRVTEAFF. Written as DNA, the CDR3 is TGTGCCAGCAGCCAAGGGGGCAGGGTCACTGAAGCTTTCTTT.

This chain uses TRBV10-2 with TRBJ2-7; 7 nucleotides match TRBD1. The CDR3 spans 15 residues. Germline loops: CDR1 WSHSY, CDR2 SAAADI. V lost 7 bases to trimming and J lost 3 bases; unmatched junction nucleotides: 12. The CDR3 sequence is CASKRIRDSYYEQYF. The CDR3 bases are TGCGCCAGCAAGCGAATACGGGACAGTTACTACGAGCAGTACTTC.

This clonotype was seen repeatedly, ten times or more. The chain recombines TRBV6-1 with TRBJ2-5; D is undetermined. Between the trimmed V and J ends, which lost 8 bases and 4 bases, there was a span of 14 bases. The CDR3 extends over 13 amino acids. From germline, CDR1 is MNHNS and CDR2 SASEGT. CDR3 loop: CASSQPGTETQYF. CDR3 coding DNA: TGTGCCAGCTCACAACCAGGAACAGAGACCCAGTACTTC.

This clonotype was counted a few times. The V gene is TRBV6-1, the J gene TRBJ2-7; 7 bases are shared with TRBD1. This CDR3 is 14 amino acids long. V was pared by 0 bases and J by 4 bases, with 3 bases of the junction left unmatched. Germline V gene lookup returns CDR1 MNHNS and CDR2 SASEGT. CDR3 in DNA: TGTGCCAGCAGTGAAGCCCAGGGGGATTACGAGCAGTACTTC. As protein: CASSEAQGDYEQYF.